This TCR beta chain was sequenced for a study of T-cell memory formation after mild COVID-19. The trim removed 5 bases at V and 3 bases at J, leaving 12 bases unmatched. CDR3 length: 15 amino acids. Germline CDR1 reads DFQATT; CDR2 reads SNEGSKA (reference sequence). This clonotype has more than one count but fewer than ten. TCRdb reanalysed the 5' RACE reads using MiXCR and keeps one entry per CDR3 protein. The sample carries 350,000 to 500,000 distinct CDR3 sequences, roughly 18% recorded once. The V gene is TRBV20-1, the J gene TRBJ1-2; 7 bases map to TRBD1. The TCR was taken from a man between 18 and 35 years old who had mild COVID-19 (a few samples of this study predate the infection). Cell type and time point are not known. The sample comprised PBMCs or a T cell subset sorted from them (not recorded which). The CDR3 sequence: CSADNRQGRDYGYTF. In DNA, the CDR3 is TGCAGTGCTGATAATAGACAGGGTCGGGACTATGGCTACACCTTC.